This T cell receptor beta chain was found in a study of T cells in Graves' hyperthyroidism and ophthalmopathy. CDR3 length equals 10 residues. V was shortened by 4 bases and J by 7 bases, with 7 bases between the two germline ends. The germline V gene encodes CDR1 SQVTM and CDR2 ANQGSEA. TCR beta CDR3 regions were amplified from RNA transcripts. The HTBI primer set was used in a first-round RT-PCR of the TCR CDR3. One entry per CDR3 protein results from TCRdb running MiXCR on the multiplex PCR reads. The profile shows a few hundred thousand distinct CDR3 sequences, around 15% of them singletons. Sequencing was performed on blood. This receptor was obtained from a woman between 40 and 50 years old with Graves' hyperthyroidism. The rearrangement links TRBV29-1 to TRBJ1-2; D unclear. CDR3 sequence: CSVALSGYTF. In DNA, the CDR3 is TGCAGCGTTGCGTTAAGTGGCTACACCTTC.